This T cell receptor beta chain was observed in a study of response to subunit inactivated influenza vaccine (dated by TCRdb to 2017 to 2018). About the full investigation: To follow how T cells responded to a trivalent subunit inactivated influenza vaccine, the researchers relied on deep quantitative profiling of the T cell receptor repertoire. Findings and caveats that apply to the study as a whole: According to the authors, only a limited number of new T cells may be recruited by each seasonal influenza vaccination.

About this clonotype itself: Its antigen remains undetermined. Nothing much larger sits one base from this clone, and base qualities are not available.

Looking up the germline V gene yields CDR1 LGHNT and CDR2 FRNRAP. Including cysteine and phenylalanine, the CDR3 has 14 amino acids. Only the CDR3 DNA is retained, 42 bases long and in frame from the first base. V ends up 6 bases short and J 0 bases short, with an unmatched junction base count of 2. Receptor amplification or capture employed RT-PCR. Sequencing took place on an Illumina HiSeq 2500. TCRdb's own reprocessing of the public reads used fastp at Q25 and MiXCR and kept productive beta chains. Each CDR3 protein appears once, grouped with its most common genes and DNA. This sample lists 290,000 or so distinct CDR3 sequences; 20% to 25% were detected once. Jointly, the top ten make up over 9% of the sample.

The clonotype originates from a man between 50 and 69 years old who received an inactivated influenza vaccine. Donor details come from another sample of the same person, matched by shared clones. The V gene is TRBV12-5 and the J gene is TRBJ2-3, with 8 middle bases fitting TRBD1. The sequences come from PBMCs from blood, collected about 20 months after vaccination. The CDR3 region: CASGRDRSTDTQYF. The base sequence is TGTGCTAGTGGCCGGGACAGGAGCACAGATACGCAGTATTTT.